Listed below are T cell receptor beta chains from one sample, sequenced in a study of T cells in Graves' hyperthyroidism and ophthalmopathy. Using its own MiXCR run on the multiplex PCR reads, TCRdb lists one record per CDR3 protein. Here the sample spans about 400,000 distinct CDR3 sequences, around 14% being singletons. Sequenced sample: blood. The receptors were sampled from a woman aged 18-30 years with Graves' hyperthyroidism. CDR3s include the opening cysteine and the closing phenylalanine or tryptophan. A D gene is named only where the DNA matches it firmly. Some rows have no size entry. The others give once, few or many, or a class for an expanded clone.

NA	14	TRBV7-2	NA	TRBJ1-1	TGTGCCAGCAGCTTAGTCCGGGAGATTGGTGAAGCTTTCTTT	CASSLVREIGEAFF
many	11	TRBV3-1	NA	TRBJ2-1	TGTGCCAGCAGCCAGGGGAATGAGCAGTTCTTC	CASSQGNEQFF
NA	15	TRBV11-1	TRBD2	TRBJ2-5	TGTGCCAGCAGCCTCCGACTAGCGGCTCAAGAGACCCAGTACTTC	CASSLRLAAQETQYF
many	9	TRBV10-3	NA	TRBJ2-7	TGTGCCATTCAAGGCGAGCAGTACTTC	CAIQGEQYF
many	21	TRBV20-1	TRBD2	TRBJ2-3	TGCAGTGCTAGAGATGAGATTCCGACTAGCGGGATATACTCTAGCACAGATACGCAGTATTTT	CSARDEIPTSGIYSSTDTQYF
many	15	TRBV6-1	NA	TRBJ2-7	TGTGCCAGCAGTTACCGCGGAGACGGCTCCTACGAGCAGTACTTC	CASSYRGDGSYEQYF
many	16	TRBV18	TRBD1	TRBJ1-2	TGTGCCAGCTCAACCTCTACCGACAGGGCGGGTGGTGGCTACACCTTC	CASSTSTDRAGGGYTF
many	14	TRBV5-8	NA	TRBJ2-1	TGTGCCAGCAGCTTGTTGCAGGGGAGCGATGAGCAGTTCTTC	CASSLLQGSDEQFF
many	14	TRBV3-1	NA	TRBJ2-3	TGTGCCAGCGCCCAACTAGCATTCACAGATACGCAGTATTTT	CASAQLAFTDTQYF
many	14	TRBV30	TRBD2	TRBJ2-5	TGTGCCTGGAGTAGCGGGGGGCCCCAAGAGACCCAGTACTTC	CAWSSGGPQETQYF
few	14	TRBV5-6	NA	TRBJ2-1	TGTGCCAGCAGCTTACGCGGTGGGTACAATGAGCAGTTCTTC	CASSLRGGYNEQFF
NA	13	TRBV12-3/TRBV12-4	NA	TRBJ1-1	TGTGCCAGCAGTAGGGAAGGGGGCACTGAAGCTTTCTTT	CASSREGGTEAFF
many	16	TRBV5-1	NA	TRBJ2-1	TGCGCCAGCAGCTTGAACGGGGAAATCCGCCTCAATGAGCAGTTCTTC	CASSLNGEIRLNEQFF
many	15	TRBV24-1	TRBD1	TRBJ2-3	TGTGCCACCAGTGATAGGACAGGGAGCACAGATACGCAGTATTTT	CATSDRTGSTDTQYF
many	15	TRBV27	NA	TRBJ1-2	TGTGCCAGCAGTTTAAAGGGGCAGGCGGGCTATGGCTACACCTTC	CASSLKGQAGYGYTF
many	15	TRBV6-1	NA	TRBJ2-7	TGTGCCAGCAGTGGAACCGGGACATCGGACTACGAGCAGTACTTC	CASSGTGTSDYEQYF
few	19	TRBV2	NA	TRBJ1-2	TGTGCCAGCAGAGGGTTGGGACGGGCAATCGTCGACCTTAACTATGGCTACACCTTC	CASRGLGRAIVDLNYGYTF